This T cell receptor (beta chain) is drawn from a study of T cell repertoires in cytomegalovirus infection. A word on this clonotype: Its antigen is unknown.

Using its own MiXCR run on the reads, TCRdb lists one record per CDR3 protein. The sample has roughly 860,000 distinct CDR3 sequences, over 25% seen once. Source: cultured CD8+ T cells from PBMCs, taken from culture after CMV antigen stimulation. This receptor was identified in a human donor in good health (CMV status not recorded). Some clones in this sample may be carry-over from other donors' samples.

The CDR3 is CASSPPLNYGYTF. The CDR3 nucleotides read TGTGCCAGCAGCCCCCCCCTCAACTATGGCTACACCTTC. V and J are TRBV7-9 and TRBJ1-2; D remains unclear. The CDR3 has 13 residues. Germline V gives CDR1 SEHNR, CDR2 FQNEAQ (reference sequence). V lost 5 bases and J lost 2, with 9 bases in between.